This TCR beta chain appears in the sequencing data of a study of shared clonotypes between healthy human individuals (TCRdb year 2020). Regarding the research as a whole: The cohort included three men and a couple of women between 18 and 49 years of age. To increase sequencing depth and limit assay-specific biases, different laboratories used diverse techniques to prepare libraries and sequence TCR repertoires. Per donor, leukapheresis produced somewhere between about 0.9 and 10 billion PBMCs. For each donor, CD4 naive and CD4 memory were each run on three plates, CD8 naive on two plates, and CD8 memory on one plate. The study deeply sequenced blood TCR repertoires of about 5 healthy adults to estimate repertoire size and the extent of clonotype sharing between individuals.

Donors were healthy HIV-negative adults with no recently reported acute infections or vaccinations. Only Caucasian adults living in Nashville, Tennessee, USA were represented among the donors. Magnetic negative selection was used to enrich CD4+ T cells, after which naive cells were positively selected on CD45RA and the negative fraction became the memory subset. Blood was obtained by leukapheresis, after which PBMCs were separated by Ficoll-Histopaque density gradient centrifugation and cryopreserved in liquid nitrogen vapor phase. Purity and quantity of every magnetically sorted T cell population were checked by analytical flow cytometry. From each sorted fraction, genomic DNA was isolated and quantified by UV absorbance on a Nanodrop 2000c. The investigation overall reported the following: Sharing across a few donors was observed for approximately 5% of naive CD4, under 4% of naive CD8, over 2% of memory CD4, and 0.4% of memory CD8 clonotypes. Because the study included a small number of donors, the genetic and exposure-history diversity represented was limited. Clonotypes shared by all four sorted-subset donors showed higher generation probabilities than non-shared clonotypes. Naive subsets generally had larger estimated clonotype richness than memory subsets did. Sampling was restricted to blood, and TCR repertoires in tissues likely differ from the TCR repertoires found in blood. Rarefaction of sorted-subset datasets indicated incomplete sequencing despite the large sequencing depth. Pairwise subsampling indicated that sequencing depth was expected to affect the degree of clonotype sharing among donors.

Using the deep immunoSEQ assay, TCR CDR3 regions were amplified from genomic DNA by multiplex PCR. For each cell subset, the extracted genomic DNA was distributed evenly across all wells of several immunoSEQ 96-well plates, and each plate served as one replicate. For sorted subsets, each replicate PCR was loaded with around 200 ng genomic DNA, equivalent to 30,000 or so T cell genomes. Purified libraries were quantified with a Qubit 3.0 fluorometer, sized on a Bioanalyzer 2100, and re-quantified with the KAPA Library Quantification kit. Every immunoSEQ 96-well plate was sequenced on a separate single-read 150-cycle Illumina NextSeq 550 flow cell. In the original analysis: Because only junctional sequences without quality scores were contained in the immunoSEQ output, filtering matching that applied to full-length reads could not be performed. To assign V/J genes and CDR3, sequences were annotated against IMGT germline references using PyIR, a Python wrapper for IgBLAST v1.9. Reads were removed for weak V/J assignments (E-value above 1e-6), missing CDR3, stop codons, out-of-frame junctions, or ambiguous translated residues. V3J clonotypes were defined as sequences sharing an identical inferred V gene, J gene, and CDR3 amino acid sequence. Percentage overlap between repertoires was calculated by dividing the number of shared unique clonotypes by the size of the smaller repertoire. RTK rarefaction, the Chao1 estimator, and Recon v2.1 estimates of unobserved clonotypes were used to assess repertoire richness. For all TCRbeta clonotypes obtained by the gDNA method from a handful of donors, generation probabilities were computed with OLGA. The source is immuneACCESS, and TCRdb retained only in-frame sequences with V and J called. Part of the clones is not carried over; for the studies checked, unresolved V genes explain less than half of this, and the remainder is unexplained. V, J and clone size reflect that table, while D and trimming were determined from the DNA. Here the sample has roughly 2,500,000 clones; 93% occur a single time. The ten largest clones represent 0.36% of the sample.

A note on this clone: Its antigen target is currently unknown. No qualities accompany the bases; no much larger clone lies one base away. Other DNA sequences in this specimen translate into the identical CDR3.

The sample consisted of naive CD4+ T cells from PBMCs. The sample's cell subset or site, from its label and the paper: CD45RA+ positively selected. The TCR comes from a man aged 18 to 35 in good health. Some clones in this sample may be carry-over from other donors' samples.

The DNA sequence is TGTGCCAGCAGCGTCTCATCTGGGGCCAACGTCCTGACTTTC. Its protein reads: CASSVSSGANVLTF. This receptor chain uses TRBV9 and TRBJ2-6; confidence is insufficient to name the D gene. The junction shows trimming of 2 bases on V and 1 base on J, plus 4 bases between the germline ends. The CDR1 and CDR2 encoded by the germline V gene are SGDLS and YYNGEE. The CDR3 measures 14 amino acids from cysteine to phenylalanine. Here the CDR3 DNA is all that survives: 42 bases in frame from base 1.